This passage covers 18 T cell receptor beta chains from one sample sequenced in a study of blood T cells in healthy people across ages. A sample-barcoded 5' primer and a J-beta primer mix were used in a second PCR of about 6 to 11 cycles. Each CDR3 protein gets one entry after TCRdb re-called the 5' RACE reads with MiXCR. The top ten clones hold around 30% of a sample with about 640,000 distinct CDR3 sequences, around 38% of them seen once. The specimen sequenced was blood. Receptor source: a man older than 75 in good health.

The chain has TRBV7-2 and TRBJ2-1; D possibly uses TRBD1 or TRBD2 (6 bases each). The V gene lost 0 bases and the J gene lost 7 bases, with 16 bases spanning the gap. The CDR3 is 16 residues long. In germline, CDR1 is SGHTA, CDR2 FQGNSA. The CDR3 protein is CASSLAGGPAWNEQFF. The CDR3 bases are TGTGCCAGCAGCTTAGCAGGGGGGCCGGCCTGGAATGAGCAGTTCTTC. Filled out from reference TRBV7-2 and TRBJ2-1, the complete variable domain reads GAGVSQSPSNKVTEKGKDVELRCDPISGHTALYWYRQSLGQGLEFLIYFQGNSAPDKSGLPSDRFSAERTGGSVSTLTIQRTQQEDSAVYLCASSLAGGPAWNEQFFGPGTRLTVL.

This chain joins TRBV29-1 and TRBJ2-2; D tentatively reads TRBD1 or TRBD2 (5 bases each). The CDR3 has 15 amino acids. The V and J ends lost 8 bases and 4 bases respectively, with 20 bases between them. Germline CDR1 is SQVTM and CDR2 is ANQGSEA. The CDR3 sequence is CSTGISGRGTGELFF. CDR3 bases: TGCAGCACCGGGATTTCAGGGAGAGGCACCGGGGAGCTGTTTTTT.

Notes on this clonotype: A clone one base away is much larger, so this may be a read error. The J gene is TRBJ2-5, the V gene TRBV7-2; perhaps TRBD1 as D (6 bases). The J call may be in error: the DNA end matches TRBJ2-1 better. Germline CDR1 is SGHTA and CDR2 is FQGNSA. CDR3 size: 13 residues. CDR3 in DNA: TGTGCCAGCAGCCCAGGACAGATAGAGACCCAGTTCTTC. It is translated as CASSPGQIETQFF.

This clonotype was seen a few times. This chain joins TRBV19 and TRBJ1-5; D perhaps matches TRBD1 (5 bases). V lost 3 bases and J 0 bases, leaving 24 bases between the germline ends. CDR3 length: 20 residues. Germline CDR1 and CDR2: LNHDA and SQIVND (reference sequence). CDR3 DNA: TGTGCCAGTAGTATCAGCGGGGTTAGTGGGGGGTACCATAGCAATCAGCCCCAGCATTTT. It specifies CASSISGVSGGYHSNQPQHF.

The V gene is TRBV29-1, the J gene TRBJ2-3; no clear D. Germline lookup yields CDR1 SQVTM and CDR2 ANQGSEA. This CDR3 spans 12 amino acids. With 8 bases removed from V and 0 bases from J, the gap between germline ends came to 9 bases. CDR3 protein: CSLVGSTDTQYF. The CDR3, as DNA: TGCAGCCTTGTGGGGAGCACAGATACGCAGTATTTT.

The chain has TRBV20-1 and TRBJ1-4; 12 bases fit TRBD1. Per germline, CDR1 DFQATT and CDR2 SNEGSKA (reference sequence). V shed 6 bases, J shed 8 bases, and the junction held 7 bases outside the gene matches. There are 14 residues in the CDR3. The DNA of the CDR3 is TGCAGTGCATATCCGGGACAGGGGGCGGAAAAACTGTTTTTT. Translated: CSAYPGQGAEKLFF.

This clonotype showed up just a few times. This chain uses TRBV18 with TRBJ2-7, with no clear D. Germline V gene data show CDR1 as KGHSH and CDR2 as LQKENI. The ends were cut back, 3 bases at V and 0 bases at J, with 12 bases in the middle. This CDR3 spans 15 amino acids. CDR3 loop: CASSPSNIRSYEQYF. The CDR3 DNA reads as TGTGCCAGCTCACCGAGTAACATACGCTCCTACGAGCAGTACTTC.

Ten or more counts support this clonotype. The V gene is TRBV15, the J gene TRBJ1-1; D unclear. CDR3 length equals 13 residues. Per the germline V gene, CDR1 is LNHNV and CDR2 is YYDKDF (reference sequence). V shed 1 base and J shed 5 bases, with 8 bases lying between them. The CDR3, as DNA: TGTGCCACCAGCAGAGGAACGGAAACTGAAGCTTTCTTT. Translating it yields CATSRGTETEAFF.

This clonotype showed up just a few times. The rearrangement uses TRBV4-1 and TRBJ2-5; no clear D gene. CDR1 is MGHRA, CDR2 YSYEKL, per germline. The length of the CDR3 is 15 residues. V was shortened by 1 base and J by 2 bases, with 11 bases between the two germline ends. CDR3 amino acids: CASSQARIPQETQYF. The CDR3 DNA is TGCGCCAGCAGCCAAGCGCGGATTCCGCAAGAGACCCAGTACTTC.

This clonotype was seen repeatedly, ten times or more. The chain carries TRBV20-1 and TRBJ1-2; TRBD1 aligns across 8 bases. The CDR3 covers 13 residues. V lost 5 bases to trimming and J lost 4 bases; unmatched junction nucleotides: 6. The V gene's germline CDR1 is DFQATT and CDR2 SNEGSKA (reference sequence). Here the CDR3 reads CSAPPGGAYGYTF. The CDR3 DNA follows: TGCAGTGCTCCTCCAGGGGGCGCCTATGGCTACACCTTC.

This clonotype was seen a handful of times. This chain connects TRBV5-1 to TRBJ2-7; 9 bases match TRBD2. Trimming cost V 3 bases and J 7 bases; bases outside gene matches: 8. The CDR3 spans 14 residues. From germline, CDR1 is SGHRS and CDR2 YFSETQ. The CDR3, as DNA: TGCGCCAGCAGCTCGAAACCTAGCGGGGAAGAGCAGTACTTC. Amino acids: CASSSKPSGEEQYF.

The chain combines TRBV20-1 with TRBJ2-3, with D tentatively TRBD2 (5 bases). The V end lost 3 bases, the J end lost 6 bases, and 13 bases lay between the germline ends. The CDR3 is 13 residues long. From germline, CDR1 is DFQATT and CDR2 SNEGSKA (reference sequence). The CDR3 here is CSASSQTGDTQYF. CDR3 in DNA: TGCAGTGCTAGTTCTCAAACGGGGGATACGCAGTATTTT.

This clonotype was recorded at least ten times. Germline is not matched at one junction end, which may reflect a read error. The chain carries TRBV5-1 and TRBJ2-1, with 9 bases identical to TRBD1. Germline assignment: CDR1 SGHRS and CDR2 YFSETQ. The CDR3 is made up of 13 amino acids. CDR3 sequence reads: CASSGQGYNEQFF. CDR3 in DNA: TGTGCCAGCTCGGGACAGGGATACAATGAGCAGTTCTTC.

The chain carries TRBV5-1 and TRBJ1-4; TRBD1 matches 8 bases. CDR1 is SGHRS, CDR2 YFSETQ, per germline. The trim removed 4 bases at V and 8 bases at J, leaving 7 bases unmatched. This CDR3 is built from 14 residues. The CDR3 is CASSLRGREEKLFF. The CDR3 nucleotides are TGCGCCAGCAGCCTCAGGGGGCGGGAAGAAAAACTGTTTTTT.

This clonotype was seen a handful of times. The chain employs TRBV6-2 or TRBV6-3 and TRBJ2-7; D is perhaps TRBD1 (9 bases). This CDR3 has 15 residues. V lost 5 bases and J lost 6, with 20 bases in between. Germline CDR1 is MNHEY and CDR2 is SVGEGT. CDR3 nucleotides: TGTGCCAGCAGTCTGGTAGCGGGACAGGGCGCCGAGCAGTACTTC. Protein product: CASSLVAGQGAEQYF.

This clonotype has only a few counts. The chain combines TRBV4-2 with TRBJ2-7; D is possibly TRBD1 or TRBD2 (5 bases each). This CDR3 is built from 19 residues. The germline V and J ends were trimmed by 0 bases and 4 bases, with 25 bases remaining between them. Looked up from germline, CDR1 is LGHNA and CDR2 is YNFKEQ. CDR3 sequence reads: CASSQDVGGASRHTYEQYF. CDR3 DNA: TGTGCCAGCAGCCAAGATGTAGGTGGGGCTAGCAGACACACGTACGAGCAGTACTTC.

This chain joins TRBV24-1 and TRBJ1-2; no firm D call. This CDR3 has 13 amino acids. Germline CDR1 and CDR2: KGHDR and SFDVKD. The V gene lost 0 bases and the J gene lost 7 bases, with 8 bases spanning the gap. This CDR3 is CATSDLRSTGYTF. The DNA of the CDR3 is TGTGCCACCAGTGATTTGCGGTCCACTGGCTACACCTTC.

In regard to this clonotype: A much larger clonotype is one base distant, so this may be a read error. This chain joins TRBV12-3 or TRBV12-4 and TRBJ2-7; D is unresolved. The better agreement between TRBJ2-5 and the DNA end casts doubt on the J call. The CDR3 totals 14 residues. CDR3 in amino acids: CASSTDIIQVTQYF. The DNA of the CDR3 is TGTGCCAGCAGTACCGACATTATACAAGTGACCCAGTACTTC.